The rows below give T cell receptor beta chains drawn from one sample of a study of cytomegalovirus exposure and HLA in healthy donors. Profiling relied on immunoSEQ multiplex PCR, and the TCRdb table lists in-frame clones only, not all of them. Reported are tens of thousands of clones; the ten largest clones contain 2.7%. The sequenced material came from PBMCs. Receptors were obtained from a man aged 40-50 years in good health and CMV-seronegative. Both conserved end residues are part of each CDR3. A D gene is named only where the DNA matches it firmly.

J gene: TRBJ2-4
CDR3 length: 15
V gene: TRBV5-1
D gene: TRBD1
CDR3 protein: CASSVPGTEKNIQYF
CDR3 DNA: TGCGCCAGCAGTGTGCCCGGGACAGAGAAAAACATTCAGTACTTC

J gene: TRBJ2-3
CDR3 length: 17
V gene: TRBV18
D gene: TRBD2
CDR3 protein: CASSPPGLAGSTDTQYF
CDR3 DNA: TGTGCCAGCTCACCCCCGGGACTAGCGGGCAGCACAGATACGCAGTATTTT

J gene: TRBJ2-1
CDR3 length: 14
V gene: TRBV2
D gene: TRBD2
CDR3 protein: CASRRGGGDNEQFF
CDR3 DNA: TGTGCCAGCAGACGAGGCGGGGGGGACAATGAGCAGTTCTTC

J gene: TRBJ1-6
CDR3 length: 15
V gene: TRBV28
D gene: TRBD1
CDR3 protein: CASSLETGGNSPLHF
CDR3 DNA: TGTGCCAGCAGTTTAGAGACAGGGGGCAATTCACCCCTCCACTTT

J gene: TRBJ2-2
CDR3 length: 14
V gene: TRBV2
D gene: .
CDR3 protein: CASSPDGLAGELFF
CDR3 DNA: TGTGCCAGCTCTCCAGACGGTCTAGCCGGGGAGCTGTTTTTT

J gene: TRBJ2-2
CDR3 length: 17
V gene: TRBV9
D gene: .
CDR3 protein: CASSVNRERTNTGELFF
CDR3 DNA: TGTGCCAGCAGCGTAAACAGGGAGAGAACGAACACCGGGGAGCTGTTTTTT

J gene: TRBJ1-3
CDR3 length: 18
V gene: TRBV9
D gene: .
CDR3 protein: CASSVVGSGQTSGNTIYF
CDR3 DNA: TGTGCCAGCAGCGTAGTAGGGTCAGGGCAGACCTCTGGAAACACCATATATTTT

J gene: TRBJ1-4
CDR3 length: 13
V gene: TRBV30
D gene: TRBD1
CDR3 protein: CAWRYRGSEKLFF
CDR3 DNA: TGTGCCTGGAGGTACAGGGGATCTGAAAAACTGTTTTTT

J gene: TRBJ2-5
CDR3 length: 13
V gene: TRBV9
D gene: .
CDR3 protein: CASSPSSFETQYF
CDR3 DNA: TGTGCCAGCAGCCCATCTAGTTTTGAGACCCAGTACTTC

J gene: TRBJ1-6
CDR3 length: 13
V gene: TRBV6-5
D gene: .
CDR3 protein: CASSYLQGSPLHF
CDR3 DNA: TGTGCCAGCAGTTACTTACAGGGCTCACCCCTCCACTTT

J gene: TRBJ1-2
CDR3 length: 12
V gene: TRBV2
D gene: .
CDR3 protein: CASSDVRGYYTF
CDR3 DNA: TGTGCCAGCAGTGATGTTAGGGGCTACTACACCTTC

J gene: TRBJ1-2
CDR3 length: 15
V gene: TRBV6-5
D gene: .
CDR3 protein: CASSYSREKNYGYTF
CDR3 DNA: TGTGCCAGCAGTTACTCTCGGGAGAAGAACTATGGCTACACCTTC

J gene: TRBJ2-1
CDR3 length: 12
V gene: TRBV6-5
D gene: .
CDR3 protein: CASQAGENEQFF
CDR3 DNA: TGTGCCAGTCAGGCCGGGGAGAATGAGCAGTTCTTC

J gene: TRBJ2-7
CDR3 length: 14
V gene: TRBV30
D gene: TRBD1
CDR3 protein: CAWDRAKRGYEQYF
CDR3 DNA: TGTGCCTGGGACAGGGCCAAGAGGGGATACGAGCAGTACTTC

J gene: TRBJ2-5
CDR3 length: 13
V gene: TRBV5-5
D gene: .
CDR3 protein: CASSSSGRETQYF
CDR3 DNA: TGTGCCAGCAGCTCGTCAGGGCGCGAGACCCAGTACTTC

J gene: TRBJ2-7
CDR3 length: 13
V gene: TRBV29-1
D gene: .
CDR3 protein: CSVERAGSYEQYF
CDR3 DNA: TGCAGCGTTGAAAGGGCAGGGTCCTACGAGCAGTACTTC

J gene: TRBJ2-6
CDR3 length: 15
V gene: TRBV6-5
D gene: .
CDR3 protein: CASRPETSGANVLTF
CDR3 DNA: TGTGCCAGCAGACCTGAGACTTCTGGGGCCAACGTCCTGACTTTC

J gene: TRBJ2-7
CDR3 length: 15
V gene: TRBV19
D gene: .
CDR3 protein: CASSIASGALYEQYF
CDR3 DNA: TGTGCCAGTAGTATAGCCTCAGGGGCACTTTACGAGCAGTACTTC

J gene: TRBJ2-7
CDR3 length: 15
V gene: TRBV14
D gene: .
CDR3 protein: CASSQRGGEKNEQYF
CDR3 DNA: TGTGCCAGCAGCCAAAGGGGTGGAGAAAAAAACGAGCAGTACTTC

J gene: TRBJ1-1
CDR3 length: 12
V gene: TRBV5-1
D gene: .
CDR3 protein: CASSLEHTEAFF
CDR3 DNA: TGCGCCAGCAGCTTGGAGCACACTGAAGCTTTCTTT

J gene: TRBJ2-3
CDR3 length: 11
V gene: TRBV29-1
D gene: .
CDR3 protein: CSALTVDTQYF
CDR3 DNA: TGCAGCGCCTTGACAGTAGATACGCAGTATTTT

J gene: TRBJ2-5
CDR3 length: 16
V gene: TRBV15
D gene: TRBD2
CDR3 protein: CATSRGPAGGQETQYF
CDR3 DNA: TGTGCCACCAGCAGAGGCCCAGCGGGGGGCCAAGAGACCCAGTACTTC

J gene: TRBJ2-2
CDR3 length: 15
V gene: TRBV5-1
D gene: TRBD2
CDR3 protein: CASSPGLVNTGELFF
CDR3 DNA: TGCGCCAGCAGCCCGGGACTAGTGAACACCGGGGAGCTGTTTTTT

J gene: TRBJ1-2
CDR3 length: 15
V gene: TRBV18
D gene: TRBD1
CDR3 protein: CASSPLLAQGYGYTF
CDR3 DNA: TGTGCCAGCTCACCACTCCTAGCACAGGGGTATGGCTACACCTTC

J gene: TRBJ1-2
CDR3 length: 12
V gene: TRBV28
D gene: .
CDR3 protein: CASASGVVGYTF
CDR3 DNA: TGTGCCAGCGCTTCAGGGGTTGTCGGCTACACCTTC

J gene: TRBJ1-4
CDR3 length: 16
V gene: TRBV18
D gene: .
CDR3 protein: CASSPLRGGTNEKLFF
CDR3 DNA: TGTGCCAGCTCACCACTCCGAGGAGGGACTAATGAAAAACTGTTTTTT

J gene: TRBJ2-1
CDR3 length: 14
V gene: TRBV5-8
D gene: TRBD1
CDR3 protein: CASSFNRGDNEQFF
CDR3 DNA: TGTGCCAGCAGCTTCAACAGGGGCGACAATGAGCAGTTCTTC

J gene: TRBJ2-3
CDR3 length: 15
V gene: TRBV9
D gene: TRBD2
CDR3 protein: CASSISGVSTDTQYF
CDR3 DNA: TGTGCCAGCTCCATTAGCGGGGTAAGCACAGATACGCAGTATTTT

J gene: TRBJ2-7
CDR3 length: 13
V gene: TRBV6-1
D gene: .
CDR3 protein: CASREDGTYEQYF
CDR3 DNA: TGTGCCAGCAGGGAAGACGGGACCTACGAGCAGTACTTC

J gene: TRBJ1-5
CDR3 length: 18
V gene: TRBV2
D gene: TRBD1
CDR3 protein: CASSLGGTGFRGNQPQHF
CDR3 DNA: TGTGCCAGCAGCCTAGGGGGGACAGGCTTTCGAGGCAATCAGCCCCAGCATTTT

J gene: TRBJ1-1
CDR3 length: 14
V gene: TRBV4-1
D gene: .
CDR3 protein: CASSQEVQDTEAFF
CDR3 DNA: TGCGCCAGCAGCCAAGAGGTACAGGACACTGAAGCTTTCTTT

J gene: TRBJ2-3
CDR3 length: 16
V gene: TRBV9
D gene: TRBD2
CDR3 protein: CASSASAGEVSDTQYF
CDR3 DNA: TGTGCCAGCAGCGCTTCAGCGGGGGAGGTGTCAGATACGCAGTATTTT

J gene: TRBJ2-1
CDR3 length: 16
V gene: TRBV5-1
D gene: TRBD2
CDR3 protein: CASSLASLAGSDEQFF
CDR3 DNA: TGCGCCAGCAGCTTGGCTAGCCTAGCGGGAAGTGATGAGCAGTTCTTC

J gene: TRBJ1-3
CDR3 length: 15
V gene: TRBV14
D gene: .
CDR3 protein: CASSPQAGGGNTIYF
CDR3 DNA: TGTGCCAGCAGCCCACAAGCGGGGGGTGGAAACACCATATATTTT

J gene: TRBJ1-2
CDR3 length: 15
V gene: TRBV2
D gene: .
CDR3 protein: CARTSGGARLGGYTF
CDR3 DNA: TGTGCCAGGACGTCCGGCGGGGCCCGCTTGGGGGGCTACACCTTC

J gene: TRBJ2-1
CDR3 length: 17
V gene: TRBV5-1
D gene: TRBD2
CDR3 protein: CASSFPSGGRFYNEQFF
CDR3 DNA: TGCGCCAGCAGCTTCCCCAGCGGGGGGAGGTTTTACAATGAGCAGTTCTTC

J gene: TRBJ2-5
CDR3 length: 15
V gene: TRBV6-5
D gene: .
CDR3 protein: CASRDTTLGQETQYF
CDR3 DNA: TGTGCCAGCAGGGACACCACCTTGGGGCAAGAGACCCAGTACTTC

J gene: TRBJ2-7
CDR3 length: 16
V gene: TRBV5-1
D gene: .
CDR3 protein: CASSLKRGWSSYEQYF
CDR3 DNA: TGCGCCAGCAGCTTGAAAAGGGGCTGGAGCTCCTACGAGCAGTACTTC

J gene: TRBJ1-1
CDR3 length: 15
V gene: TRBV11-2
D gene: .
CDR3 protein: CASSLGREGRTEAFF
CDR3 DNA: TGTGCCAGCAGCTTAGGGCGGGAGGGGCGGACTGAAGCTTTCTTT

J gene: TRBJ2-5
CDR3 length: 17
V gene: TRBV30
D gene: TRBD2
CDR3 protein: CAWSVRGLAGGSETQYF
CDR3 DNA: TGTGCCTGGAGTGTAAGGGGACTAGCGGGGGGTTCAGAGACCCAGTACTTC

J gene: TRBJ2-1
CDR3 length: 16
V gene: TRBV28
D gene: TRBD1
CDR3 protein: CASSANTGGVYNEQFF
CDR3 DNA: TGTGCCAGCAGTGCCAACACAGGGGGCGTTTACAATGAGCAGTTCTTC

J gene: TRBJ1-2
CDR3 length: 15
V gene: TRBV19
D gene: .
CDR3 protein: CASSMGLADSYGYTF
CDR3 DNA: TGTGCCAGTAGTATGGGGCTTGCGGATTCCTATGGCTACACCTTC

J gene: TRBJ2-2
CDR3 length: 11
V gene: TRBV19
D gene: .
CDR3 protein: CATGNTGELFF
CDR3 DNA: TGTGCGACAGGGAACACCGGGGAGCTGTTTTTT

J gene: TRBJ1-4
CDR3 length: 14
V gene: TRBV6-6
D gene: .
CDR3 protein: CASQPADPGEKLFF
CDR3 DNA: TGTGCCAGCCAGCCCGCGGATCCGGGTGAAAAACTGTTTTTT

J gene: TRBJ2-2
CDR3 length: 16
V gene: TRBV7-8
D gene: TRBD2
CDR3 protein: CASTTSSGGAAGELFF
CDR3 DNA: TGTGCCAGCACAACATCTAGCGGGGGGGCCGCCGGGGAGCTGTTTTTT

J gene: TRBJ1-6
CDR3 length: 16
V gene: TRBV30
D gene: .
CDR3 protein: CAWSRLARSYNSPLHF
CDR3 DNA: TGTGCCTGGAGCCGACTGGCACGCTCCTATAATTCACCCCTCCACTTT

J gene: TRBJ2-5
CDR3 length: 14
V gene: TRBV2
D gene: TRBD2
CDR3 protein: CASNLQREGETQYF
CDR3 DNA: TGTGCCAGCAATCTACAGCGGGAGGGAGAGACCCAGTACTTC

J gene: TRBJ1-1
CDR3 length: 12
V gene: TRBV11-2
D gene: .
CDR3 protein: CASSGGGPTPFF
CDR3 DNA: TGTGCCAGCAGTGGGGGGGGCCCAACTCCTTTCTTT

J gene: TRBJ1-1
CDR3 length: 15
V gene: TRBV9
D gene: TRBD1
CDR3 protein: CASSGTGEGKTEAFF
CDR3 DNA: TGTGCCAGCAGCGGGACAGGGGAAGGGAAAACTGAAGCTTTCTTT

J gene: TRBJ2-1
CDR3 length: 14
V gene: TRBV10-2
D gene: .
CDR3 protein: CASRGGAGLNEQFF
CDR3 DNA: TGCGCCAGCAGGGGGGGGGCCGGACTCAATGAGCAGTTCTTC

J gene: TRBJ2-5
CDR3 length: 15
V gene: TRBV18
D gene: .
CDR3 protein: CASSPIGGSQETQYF
CDR3 DNA: TGTGCCAGCTCACCGATCGGGGGATCTCAAGAGACCCAGTACTTC

J gene: TRBJ2-4
CDR3 length: 16
V gene: TRBV2
D gene: .
CDR3 protein: CASSETRSSGKNIQYF
CDR3 DNA: TGTGCCAGCAGTGAAACTCGCTCCTCCGGCAAAAACATTCAGTACTTC

J gene: TRBJ1-6
CDR3 length: 15
V gene: TRBV19
D gene: .
CDR3 protein: CASSIGGQNNSPLHF
CDR3 DNA: TGTGCCAGTAGTATTGGAGGTCAGAACAATTCACCCCTCCACTTT

J gene: TRBJ2-5
CDR3 length: 17
V gene: TRBV6-4
D gene: .
CDR3 protein: CASSDYRRTVLKETQYF
CDR3 DNA: TGTGCCAGCAGTGACTACCGACGGACAGTACTCAAAGAGACCCAGTACTTC